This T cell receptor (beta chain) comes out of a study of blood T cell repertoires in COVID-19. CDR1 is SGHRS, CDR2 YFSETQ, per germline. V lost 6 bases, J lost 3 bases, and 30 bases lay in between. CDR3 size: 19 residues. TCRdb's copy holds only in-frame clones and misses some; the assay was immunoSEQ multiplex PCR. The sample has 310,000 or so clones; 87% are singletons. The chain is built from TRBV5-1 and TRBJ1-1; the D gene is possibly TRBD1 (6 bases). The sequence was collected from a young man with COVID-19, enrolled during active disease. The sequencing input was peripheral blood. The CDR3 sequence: CASTIRGGSGSSKYTEAFF. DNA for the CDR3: TGCGCCAGCACCATTCGCGGGGGCAGCGGGTCGAGTAAGTACACTGAAGCTTTCTTT. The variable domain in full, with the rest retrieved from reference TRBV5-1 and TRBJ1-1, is KAGVTQTPRYLIKTRGQQVTLSCSPISGHRSVSWYQQTPGQGLQFLFEYFSETQRNKGNFPGRFSGRQFSNSRSEMNVSTLELGDSALYLCASTIRGGSGSSKYTEAFFGQGTRLTVV.